This TCR beta chain appears in the sequencing data of a study of CD8+CD57+ T cells in acquired aplastic anemia (dated by TCRdb to 2017 to 2018). The study in broad terms: On average, sorted CD4+ and CD8+ cells yielded around 3.4 ug of extracted DNA, with a range of about 0.18 to 27.4 ug. Mean read counts for healthy donor samples were about 9.8 million for CD4+ cells and roughly 12 million for CD8+ cells. Study-wide conclusions, independent of this receptor: Approximately 31 CD8+ CDR3 sequences were found in both patients and controls but appeared to be highly expressed in patients and within the immunodominant clones of the patients. CD8+ Simpson's diversity did not differ significantly between patients and healthy controls (P=0.060).

In the germline V gene (reference sequence), CDR1 corresponds to LNHDA and CDR2 to SQIVND. From cysteine to phenylalanine, the CDR3 is 15 amino acids long. The only DNA kept is the CDR3, 45 bases in frame from the first base. Genomic DNA served as template for TCR beta VDJ combination and CDR3 sequence profiling. An Illumina HiSeq 2000 was the platform used for TCR repertoire sequencing. Per the original workflow: TRBV/TRBJ rearrangement plots, CDR3 size and DJ length profiles, and Simpson's diversity index were used to evaluate the repertoires. The most abundant DNA sequence in the deep sequencing data was defined as the immunodominant clone. CDR3 amino acid sequences were checked for sharing between subjects and were compared against published repertoires and the VDJdb database. TCRdb passed the public sequencing reads through fastp at Q25 and MiXCR, retaining productive beta sequences. Each CDR3 protein gets just one entry, which takes the most common genes and DNA from the rows behind it. Clone size and V and J calls follow TCRdb, not the original study. This sample lists under 200,000 distinct CDR3 sequences; roughly 47% were detected once. The ten largest clones represent over 0.95% of the sample.

This clonotype was observed a handful of times. It has no known antigen specificity. A single base separates this from a much larger clone, so it may be a read error. TCR repertoires of sorted CD4+ and CD8+ blood T cells from severe aplastic anemia patients and healthy subjects were deep-sequenced in the study. Ficoll-Paque density gradient centrifugation was used to isolate peripheral blood mononuclear cells. Before DNA extraction, CD4+ and CD8+ T cells were sorted by FACS or by magnetic beads. The chain is encoded by TRBV19 joined to TRBJ2-5, with an unclear D gene assignment. Sequences were obtained from sorted CD4+, CD8+, or CD8+CD57+ T cells (not recorded which) from PBMCs. The clonotype was recovered from a human donor in good health. For the CDR3, the sequence is CASSSLGLLQETRYF. The sequenced DNA: TGTGCCAGTAGTAGTTTAGGGCTGCTCCAAGAGACCCGGTACTTC. Joined to the reference TRBV19 and TRBJ2-5 proteins, this CDR3 gives the full variable domain: DGGITQSPKYLFRKEGQNVTLSCEQNLNHDAMYWYRQDPGQGLRLIYYSQIVNDFQKGDIAEGYSVSREKKESFPLTVTSAQKNPTAFYLCASSSLGLLQETRYFGPGTRLLVL.